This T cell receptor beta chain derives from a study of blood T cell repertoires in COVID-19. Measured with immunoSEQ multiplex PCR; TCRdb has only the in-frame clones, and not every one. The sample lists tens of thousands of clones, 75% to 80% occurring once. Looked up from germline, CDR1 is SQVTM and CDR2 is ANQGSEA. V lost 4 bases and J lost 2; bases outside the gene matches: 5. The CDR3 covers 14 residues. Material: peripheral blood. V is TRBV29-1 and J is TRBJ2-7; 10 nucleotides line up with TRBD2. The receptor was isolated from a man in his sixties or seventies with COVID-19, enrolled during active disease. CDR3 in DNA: TGCAGCGTTGGGGCTAGCGGGGGCCCCTACGAGCAGTACTTC. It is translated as CSVGASGGPYEQYF.